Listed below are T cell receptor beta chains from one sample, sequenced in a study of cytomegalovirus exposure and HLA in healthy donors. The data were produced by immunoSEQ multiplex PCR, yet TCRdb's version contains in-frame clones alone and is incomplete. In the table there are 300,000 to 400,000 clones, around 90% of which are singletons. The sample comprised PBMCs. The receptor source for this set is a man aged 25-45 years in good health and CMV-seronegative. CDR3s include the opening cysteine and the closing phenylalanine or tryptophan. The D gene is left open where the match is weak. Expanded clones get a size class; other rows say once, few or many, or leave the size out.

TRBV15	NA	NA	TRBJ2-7	TGTGCCACCAGCAGAGCAGGCAGTGTCTACGAGCAGTACTTC	CATSRAGSVYEQYF
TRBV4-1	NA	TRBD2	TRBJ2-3	TGCGCCAGCAGTCCTTACACTAGCGGGGGGGCCGGATTCACAGATACGCAGTATTTT	CASSPYTSGGAGFTDTQYF
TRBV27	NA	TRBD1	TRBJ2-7	TGTGCCAGCAGTCTCCGGGACAGGGGGCGGGGCAGGGCCTACGAGCAGTACTTC	CASSLRDRGRGRAYEQYF
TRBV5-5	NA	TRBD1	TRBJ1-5	TGTGCCAGCAGCTACAGGGGGCTTAACAATCAGCCCCAGCATTTT	CASSYRGLNNQPQHF
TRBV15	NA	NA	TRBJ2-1	TGTGCCACCAGCAGAGATCCAGGGGGGAATGAGCAGTTCTTC	CATSRDPGGNEQFF
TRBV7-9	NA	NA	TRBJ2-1	TGTGCCAGCAGCTCAGAGCGGACCTACAATGAGCAGTTCTTC	CASSSERTYNEQFF
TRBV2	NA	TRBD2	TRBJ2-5	TGTGCCAGCAGCGACTATACCGGGACTAGCGGTAAAGAGACCCAGTACTTC	CASSDYTGTSGKETQYF
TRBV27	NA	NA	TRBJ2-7	TGTGCCAGCAGTTTCACCGGTTCCTATAGGCAGTACTTC	CASSFTGSYRQYF
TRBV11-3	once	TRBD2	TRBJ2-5	TGTGCCAGCAGTCGGGGGGTGGAGACCCAGTACTTC	CASSRGVETQYF
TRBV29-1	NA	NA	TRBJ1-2	TGCAGCGTTGAATTGGACAGAACTATGGGCTACACCTTC	CSVELDRTMGYTF
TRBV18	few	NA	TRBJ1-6	TGTGCCAGCTCACCAACCAGGGTGAATTCACCCCTCCACTTT	CASSPTRVNSPLHF
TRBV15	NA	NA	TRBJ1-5	TGTGCCACCAGCAGAGATGGGGGGAATCAGCCCCAGCATTTT	CATSRDGGNQPQHF
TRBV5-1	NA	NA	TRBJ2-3	TGCGCCAGCAGCTTGAGCTTACCTAGCACAGATACGCAGTATTTT	CASSLSLPSTDTQYF
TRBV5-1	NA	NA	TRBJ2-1	TGCGCCAGCAGCTTGGGCGGACTGACGTTCTTC	CASSLGGLTFF
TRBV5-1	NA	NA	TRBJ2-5	TGCGCCAGCAGCTTAATGGGACACGTCGAAGAGACCCAGTACTTC	CASSLMGHVEETQYF
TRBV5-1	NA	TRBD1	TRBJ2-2	TGCGCCAGCAGCTCGGACAGGGGAGGCACCGGGGAGCTGTTTTTT	CASSSDRGGTGELFF
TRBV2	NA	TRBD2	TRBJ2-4	TGTGCCAGCAGTGAAGGGAATAGCGGGGGGTTAGCCAAAAACATTCAGTACTTC	CASSEGNSGGLAKNIQYF
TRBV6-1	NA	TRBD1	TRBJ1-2	TGTGCCAGCAGTGAATCGACAGGGGGCTTTTATGGCTACACCTTC	CASSESTGGFYGYTF
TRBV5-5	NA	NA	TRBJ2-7	TGTGCCAGCAAGTTGCTAGCAATCTCCGAGCAGTACTTC	CASKLLAISEQYF
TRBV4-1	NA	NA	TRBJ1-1	TGCGCCAGCAGCCAAGAAAGACGGGGGTTGAACACTGAAGCTTTCTTT	CASSQERRGLNTEAFF
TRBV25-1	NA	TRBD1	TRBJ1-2	TGTGCCAGCAGTGAAGACAGGGGGCCGTGGGATAACTATGGCTACACCTTC	CASSEDRGPWDNYGYTF
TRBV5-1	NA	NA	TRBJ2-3	TGCGCCAGCAGCTGGGGGCCCGGATCTCCAGATACGCAGTATTTT	CASSWGPGSPDTQYF
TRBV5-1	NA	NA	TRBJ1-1	TGCGCCAGCAGCTTGGCTGGAGGGCTGAACACTGAAGCTTTCTTT	CASSLAGGLNTEAFF
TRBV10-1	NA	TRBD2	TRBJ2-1	TGCGCCAGCAGCGCTCGGGATACTAGCGGATACAATGAGCAGTTCTTC	CASSARDTSGYNEQFF
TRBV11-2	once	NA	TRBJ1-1	TGTGCCAGCAGCTCGCAGGGGATTTTCACTGAAGCTTTCTTT	CASSSQGIFTEAFF
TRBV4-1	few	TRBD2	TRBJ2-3	TGCGCCAGCAGCCAACCAGCGGGGGCCACAGATACGCAGTATTTT	CASSQPAGATDTQYF
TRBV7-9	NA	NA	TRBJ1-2	TGTGCCAGCAGCGTCCGGGACACTGGCTACACCTTC	CASSVRDTGYTF
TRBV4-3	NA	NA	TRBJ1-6	TGCGCCAGCAGCCATACGCAGGGAAATAATTCACCCCTCCACTTT	CASSHTQGNNSPLHF
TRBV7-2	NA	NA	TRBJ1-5	TGTGCCAGCAGCTTAGACAGGCAACGGGGCAATCAGCCCCAGCATTTT	CASSLDRQRGNQPQHF
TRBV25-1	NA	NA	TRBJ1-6	TGTGCCAGCAGTGGGAGACAGGCGCAGAATTCACCCCTCCACTTT	CASSGRQAQNSPLHF
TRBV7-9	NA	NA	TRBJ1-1	TGTGCCAGCAGCTTAGGGGCGACATACATGAACACTGAAGCTTTCTTT	CASSLGATYMNTEAFF
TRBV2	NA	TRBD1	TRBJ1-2	TGTGCCAGCACCACAAAACAGGACAGGCGACATCGGGGCTACACCTTC	CASTTKQDRRHRGYTF
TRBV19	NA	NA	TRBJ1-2	TGTGCCAGTAGGATGTCGGGGGAAGGAATCTATGGCTACACCTTC	CASRMSGEGIYGYTF
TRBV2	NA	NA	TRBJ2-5	TGTGCCAGCAGTGATGACAGAATCGTACAGGAGACCCAGTACTTC	CASSDDRIVQETQYF